The 9 T cell receptor beta chains reported below all come from one sample, sequenced in a study of T cells in Graves' hyperthyroidism and ophthalmopathy. RNA transcripts gave rise to amplified TCR beta CDR3 regions. A set of HTBI primers served as the primers for a first-round RT-PCR of the TCR CDR3. MiXCR was run by TCRdb on the multiplex PCR reads, yielding one entry per CDR3 protein. This sample has hundreds of thousands of distinct CDR3 sequences, with about 20% found just once. The sequencing input was blood. The receptor source for this set is a man aged 35 to 55 with Graves' ophthalmopathy.

The chain recombines TRBV5-5 with TRBJ2-1; D gene unclear. The V and J ends lost 0 bases and 10 bases respectively, with 17 bases between them. Germline V gene lookup returns CDR1 SGHKS and CDR2 YYEKEE (reference sequence). The CDR3 sequence is 15 residues long. This CDR3 is CASSLVVDGPQEQFF. CDR3 bases: TGTGCCAGCAGCTTGGTCGTGGACGGTCCCCAGGAGCAGTTCTTC.

This clonotype was counted at least ten times. The CDR3 protein is CAWRGQVGRAEAFF. The CDR3 nucleotides read TGTGCCTGGAGAGGGCAGGTGGGGAGGGCTGAAGCTTTCTTT. V is TRBV30 and J is TRBJ1-1; D is ambiguous. The V and J ends lost 3 bases and 6 bases respectively, with 17 bases between them. CDR3 length: 14 amino acids. Germline lookup yields CDR1 GTSNPN and CDR2 SVGIG (reference sequence).

This clonotype was recorded a few times. The chain is built from TRBV27 and TRBJ1-3; D is unresolved. The CDR3 is 15 amino acids. Trimming removed 6 bases at V and 0 bases at J, with 12 bases between. CDR1 is MNHEY and CDR2 is SMNVEV in the germline V gene (reference sequence). In nucleotides, the CDR3 is TGTGCCAGCAGCTCCGGACTGAGCTCTGGAAACACCATATATTTT. This encodes CASSSGLSSGNTIYF.

This sequence joins TRBV28 and TRBJ1-4; 10 bases match TRBD1. J gave up 9 bases and V 8 bases, and 12 bases lay outside the gene matches. The CDR3 covers 15 residues. In germline, CDR1 is MDHEN, CDR2 SYDVKM. The CDR3 DNA follows: TGTGCCAGCGACTCCTCCCGGACAGGGGGTCAAAAACTGTTTTTT. The encoded protein is CASDSSRTGGQKLFF.

This clonotype came up a few times. This chain joins TRBV18 and TRBJ2-6; D not resolved. Germline V gives CDR1 KGHSH, CDR2 LQKENI. The CDR3 has 14 amino acids. Trimming stripped 0 bases from V and 1 base from J, with 1 base between. In DNA form, the CDR3 reads TGTGCCAGCTCACCACCGTCTGGGGCCAACGTCCTGACTTTC. It encodes CASSPPSGANVLTF.

This clonotype was observed a few times. This chain joins TRBV4-3 and TRBJ2-7; the D is unclear. The V gene's germline CDR1 is LGHNA and CDR2 YSLEER. This CDR3 region has 13 residues. The ends were cut back, 2 bases at V and 3 bases at J, with 8 bases in the middle. The CDR3 region has the DNA TGCGCCAGCAGCCAAACCACGGGCTACGAGCAGTACTTC. This translates into CASSQTTGYEQYF.

In DNA form, the CDR3 reads TGTGCCAGCAGCTACCGCCCCGGGGAGCTGTTTTTT. Protein product: CASSYRPGELFF. The chain combines TRBV7-9 with TRBJ2-2, with D unresolved. The germline V gene encodes CDR1 SEHNR and CDR2 FQNEAQ (reference sequence). The CDR3 is 12 residues long. V lost 4 bases and J lost 6, with 6 bases in between. The variable domain in full, completed from reference TRBV7-9 and TRBJ2-2, reads DTGVSQNPRHKITKRGQNVTFRCDPISEHNRLYWYRQTLGQGPEFLTYFQNEAQLEKSRLLSDRFSAERPKGSFSTLEIQRTEQGDSAMYLCASSYRPGELFFGEGSRLTVL.

This clonotype turned up a few times. The chain is built from TRBV10-3 and TRBJ2-1, with TRBD2 as a possible D gene (6 bases). Germline V gene lookup returns CDR1 ENHRY and CDR2 SYGVKD. The CDR3 covers 15 residues. V was shortened by 4 bases and J by 0 bases, with 10 bases between the two germline ends. CDR3 in DNA: TGTGCCATCAGTGGGGGGGTCAGCTCCTACAATGAGCAGTTCTTC. Its protein product is CAISGGVSSYNEQFF.

J is TRBJ2-1 and V is TRBV20-1, with TRBD2 matching over 12 bases. The CDR3 length is 14 residues. V was clipped by 3 bases and J by 5 bases; unmatched bases: 2. Germline assignment: CDR1 DFQATT and CDR2 SNEGSKA (reference sequence). The chain's CDR3 is CSARTSGSDNEQFF. The CDR3 coding sequence is TGCAGTGCTAGGACTAGCGGGAGCGACAATGAGCAGTTCTTC.